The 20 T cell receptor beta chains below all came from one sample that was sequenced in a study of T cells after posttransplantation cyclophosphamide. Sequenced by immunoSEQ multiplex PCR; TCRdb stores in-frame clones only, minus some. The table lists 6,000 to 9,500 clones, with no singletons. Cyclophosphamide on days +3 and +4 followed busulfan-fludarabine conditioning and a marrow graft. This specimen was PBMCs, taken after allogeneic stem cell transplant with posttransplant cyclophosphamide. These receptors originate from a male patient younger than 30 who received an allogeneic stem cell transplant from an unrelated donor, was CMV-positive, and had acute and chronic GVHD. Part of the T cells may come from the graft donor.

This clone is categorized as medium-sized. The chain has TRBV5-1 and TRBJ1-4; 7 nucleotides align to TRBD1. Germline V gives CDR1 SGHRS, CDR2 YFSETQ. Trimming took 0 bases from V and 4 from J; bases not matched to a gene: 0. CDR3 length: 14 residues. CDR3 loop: CASSLAGGNEKLFF. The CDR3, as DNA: TGCGCCAGCAGCTTGGCAGGGGGTAATGAAAAACTGTTTTTT.

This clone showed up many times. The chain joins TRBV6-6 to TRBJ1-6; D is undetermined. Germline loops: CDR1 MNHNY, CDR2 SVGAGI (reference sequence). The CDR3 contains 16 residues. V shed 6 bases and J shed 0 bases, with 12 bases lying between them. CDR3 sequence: CASSPEASSYNSPLHF. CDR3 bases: TGTGCCAGCAGCCCCGAGGCGAGCTCCTATAATTCACCCCTCCACTTT.

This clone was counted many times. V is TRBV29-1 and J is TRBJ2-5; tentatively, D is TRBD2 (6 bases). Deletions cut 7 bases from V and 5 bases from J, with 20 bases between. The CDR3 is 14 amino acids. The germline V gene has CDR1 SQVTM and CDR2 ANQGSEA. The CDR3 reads CSAMDAEGLETQYF. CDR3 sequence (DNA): TGCAGCGCTATGGACGCGGAGGGACTGGAGACCCAGTACTTC.

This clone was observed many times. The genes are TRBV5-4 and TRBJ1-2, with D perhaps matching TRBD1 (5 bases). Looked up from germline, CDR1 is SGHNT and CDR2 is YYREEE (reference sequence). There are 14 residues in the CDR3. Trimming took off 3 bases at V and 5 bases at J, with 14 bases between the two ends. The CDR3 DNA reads TGTGCCAGCAGCTCGACGGGGGGAGGATATGGCTACACCTTC. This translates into CASSSTGGGYGYTF. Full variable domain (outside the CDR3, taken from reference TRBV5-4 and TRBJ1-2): ETGVTQSPTHLIKTRGQQVTLRCSSQSGHNTVSWYQQALGQGPQFIFQYYREEENGRGNFPPRFSGLQFPNYSSELNVNALELDDSALYLCASSSTGGGYGYTFGSGTRLTVV.

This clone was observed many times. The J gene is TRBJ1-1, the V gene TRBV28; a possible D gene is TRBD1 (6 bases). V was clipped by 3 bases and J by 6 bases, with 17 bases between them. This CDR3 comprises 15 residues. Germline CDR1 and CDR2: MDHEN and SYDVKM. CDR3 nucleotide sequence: TGTGCCAGCAGTTTCCTACAGGGATCGAGGTCTGAAGCTTTCTTT. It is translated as CASSFLQGSRSEAFF.

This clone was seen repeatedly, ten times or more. The CDR3 sequence is CASSFDGGEKLFF. The CDR3 DNA reads as TGTGCCAGCAGCTTCGACGGAGGCGAAAAACTGTTTTTT. The chain employs TRBV7-9 and TRBJ1-4, with D unresolved. Germline V gene sequence: CDR1 SEHNR, CDR2 FQNEAQ (reference sequence). The V and J ends lost 3 bases and 8 bases respectively, with 10 bases between them. CDR3 length equals 13 residues.

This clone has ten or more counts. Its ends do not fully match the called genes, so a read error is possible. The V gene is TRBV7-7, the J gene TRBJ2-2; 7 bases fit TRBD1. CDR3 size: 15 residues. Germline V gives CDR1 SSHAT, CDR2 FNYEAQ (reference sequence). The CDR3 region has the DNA TGTGCTAGCAGCCCCACCAACAGGGGTGACGGGGAGCTGTTTTTT. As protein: CASSPTNRGDGELFF.

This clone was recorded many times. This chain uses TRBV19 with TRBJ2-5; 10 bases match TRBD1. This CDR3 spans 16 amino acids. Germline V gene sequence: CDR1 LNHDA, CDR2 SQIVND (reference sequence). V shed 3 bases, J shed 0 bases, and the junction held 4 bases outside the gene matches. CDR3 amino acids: CASSMVTGGNQETQYF. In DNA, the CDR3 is TGTGCCAGTAGTATGGTGACAGGGGGCAACCAAGAGACCCAGTACTTC.

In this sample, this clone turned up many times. The DNA of the CDR3 is TGTGCCAGCAGCTTAGCCGAGACTAGCGGGCAAGAGACCCAGTACTTC. Translating it yields CASSLAETSGQETQYF. The chain is built from TRBV7-9 and TRBJ2-5; 10 bases line up with TRBD2. V dropped 0 bases and J dropped 2; count of bases not matched to a gene: 3. CDR1 and CDR2 from the germline V gene are SEHNR and FQNEAQ (reference sequence). This CDR3 has 16 amino acids.

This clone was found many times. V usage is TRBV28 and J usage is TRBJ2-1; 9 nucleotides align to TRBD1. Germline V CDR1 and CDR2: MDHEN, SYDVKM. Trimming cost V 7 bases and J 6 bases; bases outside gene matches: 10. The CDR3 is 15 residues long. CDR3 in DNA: TGTGCCAGCACTATAACAGGGGGCGCAGTCAATGAGCAGTTCTTC. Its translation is CASTITGGAVNEQFF.

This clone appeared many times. The CDR3 DNA reads as TGTGCCAGCAGCCGAATTGGGCGGGGGGGCCAGTGGGGCAATGAGCAGTTCTTC. Translating gives CASSRIGRGGQWGNEQFF. The chain carries TRBV7-2 and TRBJ2-1, with TRBD2 identical over 9 bases. The germline CDR1 and CDR2 sequences are SGHTA and FQGNSA. The V segment lost 5 bases and the J segment 6 bases; nucleotides outside the gene matches: 17. CDR3 length: 18 residues.

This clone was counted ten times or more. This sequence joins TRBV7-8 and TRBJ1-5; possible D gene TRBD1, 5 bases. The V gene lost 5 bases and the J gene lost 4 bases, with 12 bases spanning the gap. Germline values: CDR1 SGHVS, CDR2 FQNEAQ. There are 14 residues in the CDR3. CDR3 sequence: CASSLTVTNQPQHF. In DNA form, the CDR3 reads TGTGCCAGCAGCCTGACAGTTACGAATCAGCCCCAGCATTTT.

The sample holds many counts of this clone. The CDR3 region is CASRLAGGVDTQYF. The CDR3 bases are TGCGCCAGCAGACTAGCGGGGGGTGTAGATACGCAGTATTTT. The chain combines TRBV5-1 with TRBJ2-3, with 12 positions matching TRBD2. Trimming removed 5 bases from V and 5 bases from J; junction bases left unmatched: 3. From germline, CDR1 is SGHRS and CDR2 YFSETQ. This CDR3 spans 14 amino acids.

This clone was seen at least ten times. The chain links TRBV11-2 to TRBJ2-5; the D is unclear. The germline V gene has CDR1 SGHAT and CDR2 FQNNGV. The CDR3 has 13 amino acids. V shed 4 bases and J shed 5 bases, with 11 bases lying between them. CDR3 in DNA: TGTGCCAGCAGCTCCCGGGTCCAGGAGACCCAGTACTTC. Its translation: CASSSRVQETQYF. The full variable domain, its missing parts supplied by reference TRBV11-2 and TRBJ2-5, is EAGVAQSPRYKIIEKRQSVAFWCNPISGHATLYWYQQILGQGPKLLIQFQNNGVVDDSQLPKDRFSAERLKGVDSTLKIQPAKLEDSAVYLCASSSRVQETQYFGPGTRLLVL.

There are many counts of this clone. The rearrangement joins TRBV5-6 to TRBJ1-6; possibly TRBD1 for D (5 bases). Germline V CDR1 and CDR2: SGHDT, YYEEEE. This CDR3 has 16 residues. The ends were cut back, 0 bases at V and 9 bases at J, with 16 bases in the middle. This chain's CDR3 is CASSLVRGSIFSPLHF. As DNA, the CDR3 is TGTGCCAGCAGCTTGGTAAGGGGTAGTATATTTTCACCCCTCCACTTT.

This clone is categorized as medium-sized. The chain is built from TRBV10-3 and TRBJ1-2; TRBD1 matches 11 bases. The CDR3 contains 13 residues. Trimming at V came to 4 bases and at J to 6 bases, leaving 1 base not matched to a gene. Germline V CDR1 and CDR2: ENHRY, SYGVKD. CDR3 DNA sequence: TGTGCCATCAGTGGGACAGGGGGCGATGGCTACACCTTC. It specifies CAISGTGGDGYTF.

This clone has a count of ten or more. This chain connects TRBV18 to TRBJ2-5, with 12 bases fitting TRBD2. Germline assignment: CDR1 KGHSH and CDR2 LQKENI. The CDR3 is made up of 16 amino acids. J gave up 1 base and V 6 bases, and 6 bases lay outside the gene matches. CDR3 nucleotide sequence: TGTGCCAGCTCGCCCCTACTAGCGGGGGGCCAAGAGACCCAGTACTTC. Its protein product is CASSPLLAGGQETQYF.

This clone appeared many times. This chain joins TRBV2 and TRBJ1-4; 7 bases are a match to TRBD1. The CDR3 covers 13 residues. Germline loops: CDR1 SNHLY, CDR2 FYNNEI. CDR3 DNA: TGTGTCCAGTCCCGGGACAGTAATGAAAAACTGTTTTTT. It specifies CVQSRDSNEKLFF.

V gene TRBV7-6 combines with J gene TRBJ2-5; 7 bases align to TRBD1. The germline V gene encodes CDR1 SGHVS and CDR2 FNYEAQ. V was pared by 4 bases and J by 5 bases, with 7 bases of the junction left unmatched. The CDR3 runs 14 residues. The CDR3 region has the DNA TGTGCCAGCAGCTCGACAGGGCTAGGGGAGACCCAGTACTTC. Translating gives CASSSTGLGETQYF.

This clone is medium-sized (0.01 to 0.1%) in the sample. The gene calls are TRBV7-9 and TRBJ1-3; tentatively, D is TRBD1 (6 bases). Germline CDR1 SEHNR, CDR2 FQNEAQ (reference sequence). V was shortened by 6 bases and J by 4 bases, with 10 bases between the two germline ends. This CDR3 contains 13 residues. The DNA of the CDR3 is TGTGCCAGCAGGGACAGATCCGGAAACACCATATATTTT. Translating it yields CASRDRSGNTIYF. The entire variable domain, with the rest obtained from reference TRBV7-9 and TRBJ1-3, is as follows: DTGVSQNPRHKITKRGQNVTFRCDPISEHNRLYWYRQTLGQGPEFLTYFQNEAQLEKSRLLSDRFSAERPKGSFSTLEIQRTEQGDSAMYLCASRDRSGNTIYFGEGSWLTVV.